Below, 6 T cell receptor beta chains from the same sample are listed, as sequenced in a study of T-cell memory formation after mild COVID-19. MiXCR was run by TCRdb on the 5' RACE reads, yielding one entry per CDR3 protein. The profile shows fewer than 150,000 distinct CDR3 sequences, approximately 15% of them singletons. Sample: PBMCs or a T cell subset sorted from them (not recorded which). The source is a man younger than 35 who had mild COVID-19 (a few samples of this study predate the infection). Cell type and time point are not known.

V usage is TRBV20-1 and J usage is TRBJ2-1; 10 bases are a match to TRBD2. Losses at the gene ends were 3 bases for V and 9 bases for J; bases not matched to a gene: 8. CDR1 and CDR2 (germline): DFQATT, SNEGSKA (reference sequence). CDR3 length: 14 residues. The chain's CDR3 is CSASLASGGSEQFF. CDR3 DNA sequence: TGCAGTGCTAGTCTGGCTAGCGGGGGAAGTGAGCAGTTCTTC.

The rearrangement links TRBV7-2 to TRBJ2-7, with 8 bases that match TRBD2. CDR1 and CDR2 from the germline V gene are SGHTA and FQGNSA. The V gene end was trimmed by 3 bases and the J gene end by 4 bases; junction bases not matched to a gene: 2. This CDR3 contains 13 residues. CDR3 bases: TGTGCCAGCAGCTTTAGCGGGGTATACGAGCAGTACTTC. Protein sequence: CASSFSGVYEQYF.

V usage is TRBV15 and J usage is TRBJ1-4; 8 positions agree with TRBD1. This CDR3 contains 16 residues. J lost 4 bases, V lost 0 bases, and 4 bases had no gene match. Germline CDR1 is LNHNV and CDR2 is YYDKDF (reference sequence). This chain's CDR3 is CATSRDRTGSNEKLFF. The CDR3 DNA reads TGTGCCACCAGCAGAGATCGGACAGGGAGTAATGAAAAACTGTTTTTT.

Only a few counts were recorded for this clonotype. The chain joins TRBV5-5 to TRBJ1-2, with D maybe TRBD1 (5 bases). The germline V gene encodes CDR1 SGHKS and CDR2 YYEKEE (reference sequence). The germline V and J ends were trimmed by 0 bases and 5 bases, with 14 bases remaining between them. There are 15 residues in the CDR3. The CDR3 bases are TGTGCCAGCAGCTTGGTCCGGGGCGACGCTTATGGCTACACCTTC. It encodes CASSLVRGDAYGYTF.

This clonotype was seen only a few times. The chain recombines TRBV2 with TRBJ2-7; a weak D match, TRBD1 (5 bases). Germline lookup yields CDR1 SNHLY and CDR2 FYNNEI. The germline V and J ends were trimmed by 7 bases and 2 bases, with 9 bases remaining between them. The CDR3 is 12 residues long. The CDR3 sequence: CASNLGAYEQYF. In DNA form, the CDR3 reads TGTGCCAGCAATTTAGGGGCCTACGAGCAGTACTTC.

This chain joins TRBV19 and TRBJ1-2; D unresolved. CDR1 and CDR2 (germline): LNHDA, SQIVND (reference sequence). V lost 3 bases and J 8 bases, leaving 7 bases between the germline ends. This CDR3 comprises 11 residues. Here the CDR3 reads CASSIAEGYTF. The CDR3 DNA reads as TGTGCCAGTAGTATTGCGGAGGGCTACACCTTC.